The rows below give T cell receptor beta chains drawn from one sample of a study of shared clonotypes between healthy human individuals. Some clones are missing from TCRdb's copy, which holds only in-frame ones; the method was immunoSEQ multiplex PCR. Among some 1,600,000 clones listed, 98% were seen once. Sequences were obtained from naive CD4+ T cells sorted from blood. These receptors were collected from a man younger than 45 in good health. Both conserved end residues are part of each CDR3. The D gene is left open where the match is weak.

d_call: -; j_call: TRBJ2-7; v_call: TRBV28; cdr3_aa: CASSLDRLYEQYF; cdr3_nt: TGTGCCAGCAGTTTAGACAGACTCTACGAGCAGTACTTC
d_call: -; j_call: TRBJ2-3; v_call: TRBV5-4; cdr3_aa: CASSNTKYADTQYF; cdr3_nt: TGTGCCAGCAGCAACACGAAGTATGCAGATACGCAGTATTTT
d_call: -; j_call: TRBJ1-1; v_call: TRBV2; cdr3_aa: CASSEPGDTEAFF; cdr3_nt: TGTGCCAGCAGTGAACCAGGAGACACTGAAGCTTTCTTT
d_call: -; j_call: TRBJ1-1; v_call: TRBV9; cdr3_aa: CASSVGGPTEAFF; cdr3_nt: TGTGCCAGCAGCGTGGGGGGCCCCACTGAAGCTTTCTTT
d_call: TRBD2; j_call: TRBJ2-7; v_call: TRBV7-2; cdr3_aa: CASSARRTSATYEQYF; cdr3_nt: TGTGCCAGCAGCGCCCGAAGGACTAGCGCCACATACGAGCAGTACTTC
d_call: TRBD1; j_call: TRBJ1-3; v_call: TRBV27; cdr3_aa: CASSARQGNSGNTIYF; cdr3_nt: TGTGCCAGCAGTGCCCGACAGGGGAACTCTGGAAACACCATATATTTT
d_call: -; j_call: TRBJ2-7; v_call: TRBV5-4; cdr3_aa: CASSERVDDSYEQYF; cdr3_nt: TGTGCCAGCAGCGAGAGGGTTGACGACTCCTACGAGCAGTACTTC
d_call: -; j_call: TRBJ1-2; v_call: TRBV28; cdr3_aa: CASSSGLDYGYTF; cdr3_nt: TGTGCCAGCAGTTCAGGGTTGGACTATGGCTACACCTTC
d_call: -; j_call: TRBJ1-5; v_call: TRBV19; cdr3_aa: CASSIVPNQPQHF; cdr3_nt: TGTGCCAGTAGTATAGTCCCCAATCAGCCCCAGCATTTT
d_call: -; j_call: TRBJ2-7; v_call: TRBV9; cdr3_aa: CASSVGDGYEQYF; cdr3_nt: TGTGCCAGCAGCGTGGGGGACGGTTACGAGCAGTACTTC
d_call: -; j_call: TRBJ2-5; v_call: TRBV9; cdr3_aa: CASSVRSGEETQYF; cdr3_nt: TGTGCCAGCAGCGTACGTTCGGGAGAGGAGACCCAGTACTTC
d_call: -; j_call: TRBJ2-7; v_call: TRBV27; cdr3_aa: CASSNAGASSYEQYF; cdr3_nt: TGTGCCAGCAGTAACGCCGGAGCGAGTTCCTACGAGCAGTACTTC